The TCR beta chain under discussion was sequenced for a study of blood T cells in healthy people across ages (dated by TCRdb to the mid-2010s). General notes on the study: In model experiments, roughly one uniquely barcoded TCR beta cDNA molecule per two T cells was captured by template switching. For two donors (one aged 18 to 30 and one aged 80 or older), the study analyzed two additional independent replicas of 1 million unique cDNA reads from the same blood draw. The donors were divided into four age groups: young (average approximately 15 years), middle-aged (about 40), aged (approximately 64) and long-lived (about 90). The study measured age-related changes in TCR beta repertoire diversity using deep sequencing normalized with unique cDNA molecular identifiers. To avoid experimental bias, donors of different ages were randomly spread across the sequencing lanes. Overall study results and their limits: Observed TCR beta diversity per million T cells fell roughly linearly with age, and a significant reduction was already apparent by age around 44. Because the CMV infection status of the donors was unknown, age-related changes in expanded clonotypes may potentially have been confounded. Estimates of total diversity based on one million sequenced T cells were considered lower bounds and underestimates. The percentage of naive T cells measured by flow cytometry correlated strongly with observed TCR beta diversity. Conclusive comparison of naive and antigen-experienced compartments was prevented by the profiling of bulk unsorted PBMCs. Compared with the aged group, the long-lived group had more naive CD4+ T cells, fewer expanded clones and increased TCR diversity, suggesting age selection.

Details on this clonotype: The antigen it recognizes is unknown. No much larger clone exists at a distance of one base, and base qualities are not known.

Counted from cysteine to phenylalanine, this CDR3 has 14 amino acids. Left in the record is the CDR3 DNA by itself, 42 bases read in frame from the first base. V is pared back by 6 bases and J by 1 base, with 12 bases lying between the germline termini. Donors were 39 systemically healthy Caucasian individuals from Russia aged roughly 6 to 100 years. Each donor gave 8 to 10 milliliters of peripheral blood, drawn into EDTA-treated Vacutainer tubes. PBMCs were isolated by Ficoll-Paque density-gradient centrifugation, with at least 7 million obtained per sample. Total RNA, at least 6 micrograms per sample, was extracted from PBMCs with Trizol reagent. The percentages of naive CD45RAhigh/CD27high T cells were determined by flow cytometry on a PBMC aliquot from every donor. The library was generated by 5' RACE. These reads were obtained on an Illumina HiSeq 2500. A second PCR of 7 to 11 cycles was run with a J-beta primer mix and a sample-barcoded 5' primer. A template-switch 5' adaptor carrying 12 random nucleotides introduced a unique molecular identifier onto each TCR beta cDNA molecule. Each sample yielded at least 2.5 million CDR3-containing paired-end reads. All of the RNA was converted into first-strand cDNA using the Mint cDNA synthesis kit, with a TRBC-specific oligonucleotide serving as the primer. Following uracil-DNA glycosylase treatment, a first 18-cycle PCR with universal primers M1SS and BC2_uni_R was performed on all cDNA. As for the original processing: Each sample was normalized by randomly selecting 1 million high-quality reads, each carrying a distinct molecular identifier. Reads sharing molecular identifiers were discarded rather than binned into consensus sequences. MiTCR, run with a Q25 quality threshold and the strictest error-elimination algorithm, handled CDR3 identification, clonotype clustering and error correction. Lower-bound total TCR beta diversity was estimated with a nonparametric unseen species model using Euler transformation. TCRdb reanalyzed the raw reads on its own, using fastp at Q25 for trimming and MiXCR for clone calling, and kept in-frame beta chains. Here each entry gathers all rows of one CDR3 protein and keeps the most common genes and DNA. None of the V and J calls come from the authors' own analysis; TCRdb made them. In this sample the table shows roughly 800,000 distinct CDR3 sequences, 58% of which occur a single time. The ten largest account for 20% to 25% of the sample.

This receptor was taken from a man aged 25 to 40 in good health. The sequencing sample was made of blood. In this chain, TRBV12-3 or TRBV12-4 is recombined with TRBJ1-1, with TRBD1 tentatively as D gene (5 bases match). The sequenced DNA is TGTGCCAGCAGCCGGACAAATTCGAACACTGAAGCTTTCTTT. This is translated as CASSRTNSNTEAFF.